Described below is a single T cell receptor beta chain sequence and its context. Libraries were prepared by immunoSEQ multiplex PCR; TCRdb keeps only in-frame clonotypes and omits some of them. The table records about 1 million clones, roughly 70% of them present only once. This CDR3 has 16 residues. Germline V gene sequence: CDR1 GTSNPN, CDR2 SVGIG (reference sequence). Trimming took 3 bases from V and 0 from J, leaving 12 bases between them. The sample is drawn from a study of shared clonotypes between healthy human individuals. The clonotype was recovered from a man aged 18 to 30 in good health. The sequencing input was memory CD4+ T cells sorted from blood. This sample's subset: CD45RA-negative fraction. V usage is TRBV30 and J usage is TRBJ2-6, with D perhaps matching TRBD1 (5 bases). The CDR3, as DNA: TGTGCCTGGAGGTCTGCAGGGATCTCTGGGGCCAACGTCCTGACTTTC. It yields the protein CAWRSAGISGANVLTF.